The following is a T cell receptor (beta chain) sequence with its context. Its antigen remains unidentified. Alongside a J-beta primer mix, a sample-barcoded 5' primer served in a second PCR lasting 7 to 11 cycles. TCRdb reprocessed the 5' RACE reads with MiXCR, giving one entry per CDR3 protein. Here the sample spans about 1.6 million distinct CDR3 sequences, 34% being singletons. The source of the sample is a study of blood T cells in healthy people across ages. Study findings and constraints: Per million T cells, the diversity of TCR beta decreased roughly linearly as age advanced. Leaving the PBMCs unsorted stopped any conclusive comparison of naive versus antigen-experienced cells.

The sequenced sample was blood. The receptor's source is a woman aged 25-40 years in good health.

The CDR3 DNA is TGCGCCAGCAGCTTGAGACTGACCTCTGGGGCCAACGTCCTGACTTTC. Translated: CASSLRLTSGANVLTF. The rearrangement links TRBV5-1 to TRBJ2-6; D unclear. Between the trimmed V and J ends, which lost 1 base and 0 bases, there was a span of 8 bases. Germline assignment: CDR1 SGHRS and CDR2 YFSETQ. CDR3 length equals 16 residues. Using reference TRBV5-1 and TRBJ2-6 for the parts outside the CDR3, the full variable domain is KAGVTQTPRYLIKTRGQQVTLSCSPISGHRSVSWYQQTPGQGLQFLFEYFSETQRNKGNFPGRFSGRQFSNSRSEMNVSTLELGDSALYLCASSLRLTSGANVLTFGAGSRLTVL.